This TCR beta chain was recorded in a study of identical twins (dated by TCRdb to 2015 to 2016). Describing the broader study: The study deep-sequenced TCR alpha and beta repertoires from monozygotic twins, unrelated adults of various ages and cord blood to test whether fetal clonotypes persist. To rule out contamination, the twin experiments were replicated at different times with different library preparation protocols.

The research as a whole found: Compared with coincidental sharing between unrelated individuals, an excess of low generation-probability sequences was observed among out-of-frame TCR alpha sequences shared between twins. Because the same donors could not be followed over many years, the conclusions depended on cross-sectional statistical analysis. Recombination models systematically underestimated out-of-frame TCR alpha sharing in monozygotic twins but agreed with sharing between unrelated individuals. Excess twin sharing in beta out-of-frame sequences was weaker because fewer shared sequences lowered the signal-to-noise ratio. Abundant cord blood beta clonotypes had fewer insertions, young adult naive repertoires showed a similar but weaker trend, and memory repertoires showed no such trend. Zero-insertion analyses could be partly confounded by invariant T cells such as MAIT and iNKT, though diverse VJ usage argued against such confounding for most clonotypes.

This clonotype has ten or more counts. Its binding antigen is unknown. Base quality data are lacking; no much larger clone is found one base away. V lost 3 bases and J lost 3 bases; the stretch between them is 32 bases long. Its CDR3 holds 20 amino acids, cysteine through phenylalanine. Solely the CDR3 DNA is kept, with 60 bases framed from the first base. CDR1 DFQATT and CDR2 SNEGSKA are derived from the germline V gene (reference sequence). Library method: 5' RACE. Data came from an Illumina HiSeq 2000. A universal primer binding site was added through template switching, and the final cDNA carried a unique molecular identifier so that TCR cDNA molecules could be counted accurately. Specific primers in the conserved constant-segment region were used to synthesize first-strand cDNA for TCR alpha and beta chains. Each cDNA library was double barcoded, with a SMART-Mk sample barcode plus Illumina barcodes, to control for contamination. TruSeq adapter sequences, together with Illumina sample barcodes, were added in two successive PCR steps. Sequencing of the TCR alpha and beta cDNA libraries was done on the Illumina HiSeq platform using custom primers. The original methods were these. MiGEC was used to process raw reads and extract unique molecular identifiers, and MiXCR was used to find CDR3 positions. Recombination models were inferred per individual with the repgenHMM and IGoR tools using an EM algorithm. Shared clonotype analysis was performed with the tcR package in R, normalizing sharing by the product of cloneset sizes. To study raw recombination free of thymic and clonal selection effects, out-of-frame nonproductive sequences were analyzed. Using fastp trimming at Q25 and MiXCR clonotype assembly, TCRdb reanalyzed the public sequencing data and kept in-frame beta chains. Each entry merges the rows of one CDR3 protein and shows their most common DNA and genes. The V and J calls shown here were made by TCRdb, not taken from the authors' results. Within this sample are roughly 1,500,000 distinct CDR3 sequences, with about 30% of them counted one time only. Less than 0.35% of the sample is taken by the ten largest.

All donors were healthy Caucasians. Sequencing used cord blood. The chain uses TRBV20-1 and TRBJ1-2; the D region possibly corresponds to TRBD1 (5 bases align). This clonotype originated in a newborn girl in good health. The CDR3 is CSASPRIPAPKAWGDYGYTF. The DNA sequence follows: TGCAGTGCTAGCCCCCGGATCCCCGCTCCCAAGGCCTGGGGGGACTATGGCTACACCTTC.